This T cell receptor (beta chain) appears in the sequencing data of a study of human T cells and chemical hapten exposure. Study results and limitations: In comparison with controls, expanded TCRs gave rise to a significantly larger number of large CDR3 similarity clusters.

TCRdb reanalysed the RACE reads using MiXCR and keeps one entry per CDR3 protein. The table records about 64,000 distinct CDR3 sequences, roughly 10% of them present only once. Time point in this sample: pre-sensitization, week 0. Treatment denoted: therapeutic diphenylcyclopropenone sensitization with weekly scalp DPC. A remark on this clonotype: Its specificity is not known.

The input for sequencing was whole blood, taken in connection with sensitization to the hapten diphenylcyclopropenone (DPC). The clonotype originates from a woman aged 40 to 50 with alopecia areata. Some clones in this sample may be carry-over from other donors' samples.

The CDR3 loop is CASHAWADTQYF. The CDR3 nucleotides are TGTGCCAGCCATGCGTGGGCAGATACGCAGTATTTT. The V and J genes are TRBV6-2 or TRBV6-3 and TRBJ2-3; D ambiguous. The CDR3 runs to 12 residues. Germline CDR1 reads MNHEY; CDR2 reads SVGEGT. Trimming stripped 8 bases from V and 4 bases from J, with 10 bases between.